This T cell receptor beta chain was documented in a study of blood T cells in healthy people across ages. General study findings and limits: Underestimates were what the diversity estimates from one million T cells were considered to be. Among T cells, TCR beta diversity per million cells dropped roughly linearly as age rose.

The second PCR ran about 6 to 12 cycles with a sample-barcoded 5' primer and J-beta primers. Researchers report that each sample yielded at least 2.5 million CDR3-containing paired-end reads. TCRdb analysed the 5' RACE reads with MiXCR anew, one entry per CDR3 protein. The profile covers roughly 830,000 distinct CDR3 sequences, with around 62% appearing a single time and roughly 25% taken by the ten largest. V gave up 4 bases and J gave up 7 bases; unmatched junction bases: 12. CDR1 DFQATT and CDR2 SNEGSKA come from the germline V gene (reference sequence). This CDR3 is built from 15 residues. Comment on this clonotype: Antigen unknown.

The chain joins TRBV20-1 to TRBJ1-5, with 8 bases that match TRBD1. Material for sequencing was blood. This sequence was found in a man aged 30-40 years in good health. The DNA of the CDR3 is TGCAGTGCTACGGAAGCCAGGGGGCAGTTGCAGCCCCAGCATTTT. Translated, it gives CSATEARGQLQPQHF.